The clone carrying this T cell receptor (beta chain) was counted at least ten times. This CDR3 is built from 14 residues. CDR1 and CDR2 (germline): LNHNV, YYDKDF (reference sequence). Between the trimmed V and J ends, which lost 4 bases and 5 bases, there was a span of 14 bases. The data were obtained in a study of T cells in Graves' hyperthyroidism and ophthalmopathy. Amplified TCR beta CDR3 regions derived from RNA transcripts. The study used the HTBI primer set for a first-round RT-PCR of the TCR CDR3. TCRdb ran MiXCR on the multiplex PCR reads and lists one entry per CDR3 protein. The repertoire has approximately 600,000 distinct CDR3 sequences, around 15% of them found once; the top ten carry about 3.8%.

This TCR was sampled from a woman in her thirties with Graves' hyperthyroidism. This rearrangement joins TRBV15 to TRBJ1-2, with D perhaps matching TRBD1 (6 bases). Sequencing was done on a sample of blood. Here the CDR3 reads CATSTLRTEYGYTF. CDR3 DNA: TGTGCCACCAGCACACTCAGGACAGAATATGGCTACACCTTC.